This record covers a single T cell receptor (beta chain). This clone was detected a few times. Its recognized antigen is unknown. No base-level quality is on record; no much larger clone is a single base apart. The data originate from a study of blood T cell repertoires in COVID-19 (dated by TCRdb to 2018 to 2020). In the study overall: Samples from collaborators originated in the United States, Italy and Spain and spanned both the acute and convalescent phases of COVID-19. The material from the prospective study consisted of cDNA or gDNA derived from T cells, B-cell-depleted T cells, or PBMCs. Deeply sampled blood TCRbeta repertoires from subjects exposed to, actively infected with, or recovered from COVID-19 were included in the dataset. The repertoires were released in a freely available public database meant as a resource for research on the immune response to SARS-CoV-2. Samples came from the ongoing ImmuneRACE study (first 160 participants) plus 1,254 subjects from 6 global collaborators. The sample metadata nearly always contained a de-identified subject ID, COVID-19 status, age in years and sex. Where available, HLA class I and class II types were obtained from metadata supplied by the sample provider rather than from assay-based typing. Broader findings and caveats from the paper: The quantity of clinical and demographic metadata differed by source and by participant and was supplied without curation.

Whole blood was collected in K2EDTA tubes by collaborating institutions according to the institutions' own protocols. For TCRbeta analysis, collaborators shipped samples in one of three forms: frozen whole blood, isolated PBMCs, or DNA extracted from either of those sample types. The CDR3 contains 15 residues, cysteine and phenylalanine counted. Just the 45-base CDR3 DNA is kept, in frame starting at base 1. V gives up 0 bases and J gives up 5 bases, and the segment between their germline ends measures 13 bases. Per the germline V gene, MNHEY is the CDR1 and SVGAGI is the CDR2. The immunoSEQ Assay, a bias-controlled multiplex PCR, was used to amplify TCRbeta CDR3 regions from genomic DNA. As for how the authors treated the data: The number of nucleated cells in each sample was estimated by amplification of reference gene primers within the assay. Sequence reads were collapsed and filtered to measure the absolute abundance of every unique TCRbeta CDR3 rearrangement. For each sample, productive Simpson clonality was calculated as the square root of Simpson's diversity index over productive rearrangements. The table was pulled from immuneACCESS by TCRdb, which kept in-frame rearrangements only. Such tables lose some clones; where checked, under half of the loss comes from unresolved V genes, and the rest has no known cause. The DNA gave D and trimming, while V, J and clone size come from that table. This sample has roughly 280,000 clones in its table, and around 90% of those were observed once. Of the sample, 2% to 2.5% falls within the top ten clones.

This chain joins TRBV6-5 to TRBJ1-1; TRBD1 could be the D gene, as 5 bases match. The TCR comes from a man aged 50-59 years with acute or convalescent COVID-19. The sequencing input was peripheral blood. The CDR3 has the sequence CASSYSSQGGTEAFF. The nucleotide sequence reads TGTGCCAGCAGTTACTCTAGTCAGGGAGGAACTGAAGCTTTCTTT.